The entry below describes one T cell receptor beta chain. Its antigen is undetermined. The same CDR3 also results from other DNA sequences found in this sample. The source of the sample is a study of shared clonotypes between healthy human individuals. CD45RO-negative, CCR7-positively selected cells formed the naive CD8 fraction, excluding terminally differentiated effector memory CD45RA+ cells. Study observations and caveats: The study generally estimated greater richness for naive than memory subsets. A few donors showed sharing of approximately 5% of naive CD4 clonotypes.

For each subset, genomic DNA was distributed in equal portions over several immunoSEQ plates. TCRdb's table, derived via immunoSEQ multiplex PCR, lists solely in-frame clones and lacks some. Of some 2 million clones listed, over 85% are singletons. Germline trimming cut 0 bases from V and 6 bases from J; bases unmatched to any gene: 3. In germline, CDR1 is MNHEY, CDR2 SVGAGI. This CDR3 is 15 amino acids long. The sequence was collected from a man between 18 and 29 years old in good health. The sample consisted of naive CD8+ T cells sorted from blood. The V gene is TRBV6-5, the J gene TRBJ2-2; 8 bases align to TRBD2. CDR3 region: CASSYSTGGAGELFF. The CDR3 DNA reads as TGTGCCAGCAGTTACTCCACGGGGGGGGCCGGGGAGCTGTTTTTT.